This T cell receptor beta chain appears in the sequencing data of a study of T cells in Graves' hyperthyroidism and ophthalmopathy. TCR beta CDR3 regions were amplified from RNA. Carried out on the TCR CDR3, a first-round RT-PCR used the HTBI primer set. Each CDR3 protein gets one entry after TCRdb re-called the multiplex PCR reads with MiXCR. The table has about 340,000 distinct CDR3 sequences, roughly 21% seen once. Absent ophthalmopathy progression within 18 months defined stable Graves' hyperthyroidism. The TCR originated in a woman in her forties or fifties with Graves' hyperthyroidism. The source material was blood.

The CDR3 DNA sequence: TGTGCCAGCAGCTTCCGGGACAAGTCCTACGAGCAGTACTTC. Protein: CASSFRDKSYEQYF. The rearrangement links TRBV11-1 to TRBJ2-7, with D possibly TRBD1 on 6 matching bases. CDR1 and CDR2 from the germline V gene are SGHAT and FQDESV (reference sequence). The CDR3 is 14 residues long. Trimming cost V 3 bases and J 1 base, with 10 bases left between them. The full variable domain, rest sourced from reference TRBV11-1 and TRBJ2-7, is EAEVAQSPRYKITEKSQAVAFWCDPISGHATLYWYRQILGQGPELLVQFQDESVVDDSQLPKDRFSAERLKGVDSTLKIQPAELGDSAMYLCASSFRDKSYEQYFGPGTRLTVT.